A selection of T cell receptor beta chains follows, all from one sample in a study of technical replicates of blood from a few donors. The repertoire was sequenced with immunoSEQ multiplex PCR; TCRdb's copy has only in-frame clones and lacks some. The profile shows approximately 79,000 clones, approximately 96% of them singletons. Sequencing was done on a sample of T cells isolated from PBMCs. All receptors come from a human donor in good health. CDR3s include the opening cysteine and the closing phenylalanine or tryptophan. A D gene is named only where the DNA matches it firmly. Clone size is stated in some rows and not others, as once, few, many or a class when expanded.

size | J | D | V | length | CDR3 | DNA
- | TRBJ2-7 | - | TRBV14 | 14 | CASSHDASGHEQYF | TGTGCCAGCAGCCACGATGCCTCAGGGCACGAGCAGTACTTC
- | TRBJ1-2 | TRBD1 | TRBV10-3 | 15 | CAISVDREIIYGYTF | TGTGCCATCAGTGTCGACAGGGAAATCATCTATGGCTACACCTTC
- | TRBJ2-2 | - | TRBV1 | 15 | CTSSQDAVTTGELFF | TGCACCAGCAGCCAAGACGCGGTGACCACCGGGGAGCTGTTTTTT
once | TRBJ2-1 | TRBD2 | TRBV6-6 | 14 | CASISGSSYNEQFF | TGTGCCAGCATCAGCGGGAGCTCCTACAATGAGCAGTTCTTC
- | TRBJ2-1 | - | TRBV6-1 | 18 | CASSEEVWRGRRNNEQFF | TGTGCCAGCAGTGAAGAAGTTTGGCGGGGACGCCGAAACAATGAGCAGTTCTTC
- | TRBJ1-4 | - | TRBV28 | 14 | CASSVGRTNEKLFF | TGTGCCAGCAGTGTTGGGCGTACTAATGAAAAACTGTTTTTT
- | TRBJ2-7 | - | TRBV4-1 | 16 | CASSQDTADSSYEQYF | TGCGCCAGCAGCCAAGATACGGCGGACAGCTCCTACGAGCAGTACTTC
- | TRBJ2-7 | TRBD2 | TRBV11-3 | 14 | CASSATSGSHEQYF | TGTGCCAGCAGCGCGACTAGCGGGAGCCACGAGCAGTACTTC
few | TRBJ1-1 | - | TRBV5-6 | 13 | CASSFYVHTEAFF | TGTGCCAGCAGCTTCTACGTACACACTGAAGCTTTCTTT
- | TRBJ1-2 | TRBD1 | TRBV6-5 | 14 | CASSWTGGDYGYTF | TGTGCCAGCAGCTGGACAGGGGGGGACTATGGCTACACCTTC
- | TRBJ1-1 | - | TRBV27 | 14 | CASSWVGLATEAFF | TGTGCCAGCAGTTGGGTGGGTCTAGCCACTGAAGCTTTCTTT
- | TRBJ2-3 | TRBD2 | TRBV30 | 15 | CAWDPTSSGTDTQYF | TGTGCCTGGGACCCGACTAGCAGTGGCACAGATACGCAGTATTTT
- | TRBJ2-7 | TRBD1 | TRBV28 | 14 | CASREPGQGYEQYF | TGTGCCAGCAGAGAACCGGGACAGGGCTACGAGCAGTACTTC
- | TRBJ1-1 | - | TRBV25-1 | 12 | CASSEGHTEAFF | TGTGCCAGCAGTGAAGGGCACACTGAAGCTTTCTTT
- | TRBJ2-3 | - | TRBV11-3 | 13 | CASSFQGTDTQYF | TGTGCCAGCAGCTTTCAGGGGACAGATACGCAGTATTTT
- | TRBJ2-3 | - | TRBV6-1 | 15 | CASLGGLLFTDTQYF | TGTGCCAGCCTGGGGGGTCTTCTATTCACAGATACGCAGTATTTT
- | TRBJ2-7 | TRBD2 | TRBV10-3 | 15 | CAIRKTSGRGDEQYF | TGTGCCATCAGGAAGACTAGCGGGAGGGGAGACGAGCAGTACTTC
- | TRBJ2-2 | TRBD2 | TRBV5-6 | 15 | CASSLLSGVTGELFF | TGTGCCAGCAGCTTGTTAAGCGGGGTCACCGGGGAGCTGTTTTTT
- | TRBJ1-4 | TRBD1 | TRBV2 | 16 | CASRAGTGGLNEKLFF | TGTGCCAGCAGGGCTGGGACAGGGGGCTTGAATGAAAAACTGTTTTTT
- | TRBJ2-3 | TRBD2 | TRBV10-3 | 15 | CAISGTSGRTDTQYF | TGTGCCATCAGTGGGACTAGCGGGAGAACAGATACGCAGTATTTT
- | TRBJ1-1 | - | TRBV4-1 | 16 | CASSQDRRGPYTEAFF | TGCGCCAGCAGCCAAGATCGGCGGGGGCCATACACTGAAGCTTTCTTT
- | TRBJ2-5 | TRBD1 | TRBV15 | 14 | CATSGQGLGETQYF | TGTGCCACCAGCGGACAGGGTTTGGGAGAGACCCAGTACTTC
- | TRBJ2-2 | TRBD2 | TRBV11-3 | 17 | CASSLLAGYGYTGELFF | TGTGCCAGCAGCCTTCTAGCGGGATACGGTTACACCGGGGAGCTGTTTTTT
- | TRBJ1-5 | - | TRBV7-2 | 12 | CASSYRDQPQHF | TGTGCCAGCAGCTACAGGGATCAGCCCCAGCATTTT
- | TRBJ2-1 | - | TRBV7-9 | 10 | CAGAGGEQFF | TGTGCCGGAGCCGGGGGAGAGCAGTTCTTC
- | TRBJ2-1 | TRBD2 | TRBV29-1 | 16 | CSVELTSGRAFYEQFF | TGCAGCGTTGAGCTCACTAGCGGGAGGGCCTTCTATGAGCAGTTCTTC
- | TRBJ1-1 | - | TRBV5-1 | 13 | CASRQDTHTEAFF | TGCGCCAGCAGACAGGACACCCACACTGAAGCTTTCTTT
once | TRBJ1-4 | - | TRBV30 | 13 | CAWNRFSNEKLFF | TGTGCCTGGAACAGGTTTTCTAATGAAAAACTGTTTTTT
- | TRBJ2-2 | - | TRBV18 | 13 | CASSQQGTGELFF | TGTGCCAGCTCACAACAGGGAACCGGGGAGCTGTTTTTT
- | TRBJ1-5 | TRBD1 | TRBV6-1 | 15 | CASSMTGGINQPQHF | TGTGCCAGCAGCATGACAGGGGGGATCAATCAGCCCCAGCATTTT
once | TRBJ2-1 | TRBD2 | TRBV11-2 | 15 | CASSDREAVYNEQFF | TGTGCCAGCAGCGACCGGGAGGCGGTATACAATGAGCAGTTCTTC
- | TRBJ1-2 | - | TRBV5-6 | 13 | CASNRNQNYGYTF | TGTGCCAGTAACAGGAACCAAAACTATGGCTACACCTTC
- | TRBJ2-7 | - | TRBV6-5 | 11 | CASSSIYEQYF | TGTGCCAGCAGTTCCATCTACGAGCAGTACTTC
- | TRBJ2-5 | - | TRBV29-1 | 13 | CSVAKAVGETQYF | TGCAGCGTTGCGAAGGCGGTGGGAGAGACCCAGTACTTC
- | TRBJ2-7 | - | TRBV27 | 14 | CASSFSRGHYEQYF | TGTGCCAGCAGTTTCTCCAGGGGTCACTACGAGCAGTACTTC
- | TRBJ2-1 | - | TRBV19 | 16 | CASSGGLAGDRNEQFF | TGTGCCAGTAGTGGGGGCTTGGCGGGAGATCGCAATGAGCAGTTCTTC
- | TRBJ1-2 | - | TRBV7-2 | 14 | CASSLTSRGYGYTF | TGTGCCAGCAGCTTAACATCGAGGGGGTATGGCTACACCTTC
- | TRBJ2-5 | - | TRBV2 | 14 | CASIGREPPETQYF | TGTGCCAGCATCGGACGGGAACCCCCAGAGACCCAGTACTTC
- | TRBJ1-5 | TRBD1 | TRBV4-2 | 17 | CASSQDQGTEGYQPQHF | TGTGCCAGCAGCCAAGATCAAGGGACAGAGGGCTACCAGCCCCAGCATTTT
- | TRBJ1-1 | TRBD1 | TRBV6-5 | 15 | CASTQPGQGGTEAFF | TGTGCCAGCACCCAACCCGGACAGGGAGGCACTGAAGCTTTCTTT
once | TRBJ2-6 | - | TRBV4-1 | 17 | CASSQDTALSGANVLTF | TGCGCCAGCAGCCAAGACACTGCCCTCTCTGGGGCCAACGTCCTGACTTTC
- | TRBJ2-1 | - | TRBV5-4 | 18 | CASSLATVGAREYNEQFF | TGTGCCAGCAGCTTGGCGACTGTCGGGGCCCGGGAGTACAATGAGCAGTTCTTC
- | TRBJ1-4 | - | TRBV11-3 | 14 | CASSFGVLYEKLFF | TGTGCCAGCAGCTTCGGGGTACTTTATGAAAAACTGTTTTTT
once | TRBJ2-3 | TRBD2 | TRBV9 | 15 | CASSVRREGLDTQYF | TGTGCCAGCAGCGTAAGGCGGGAGGGGCTAGATACGCAGTATTTT
- | TRBJ1-2 | - | TRBV30 | 11 | CAWGNMAGYTF | TGTGCCTGGGGTAACATGGCTGGCTACACCTTC
- | TRBJ1-1 | TRBD1 | TRBV28 | 16 | CASSSPRQGRNTEAFF | TGTGCCAGCAGTTCCCCCCGACAGGGGCGGAACACTGAAGCTTTCTTT
- | TRBJ2-5 | TRBD2 | TRBV6-1 | 15 | CASRPGTSTVETQYF | TGTGCCAGCAGGCCCGGGACTAGCACAGTGGAGACCCAGTACTTC
- | TRBJ2-3 | TRBD2 | TRBV19 | 14 | CASSPPAGGDTQYF | TGTGCCAGTAGTCCCCCAGCGGGAGGAGATACGCAGTATTTT
- | TRBJ2-2 | TRBD2 | TRBV19 | 16 | CASSIETSGRSGELFF | TGTGCCAGTAGTATTGAGACTAGCGGGAGGTCCGGGGAGCTGTTTTTT
- | TRBJ1-1 | - | TRBV9 | 15 | CASSVAPGLNTEAFF | TGTGCCAGCAGCGTAGCCCCGGGGTTGAACACTGAAGCTTTCTTT
- | TRBJ1-2 | - | TRBV10-3 | 13 | CAISDWGSYGYTF | TGTGCCATCAGTGACTGGGGCAGCTATGGCTACACCTTC
- | TRBJ1-1 | - | TRBV19 | 16 | CASSIALRGVNTEAFF | TGTGCCAGTAGTATAGCGCTAAGAGGAGTGAACACTGAAGCTTTCTTT
once | TRBJ1-4 | TRBD1 | TRBV27 | 15 | CASRAQGAFGEKLFF | TGTGCCAGCAGGGCTCAGGGGGCATTTGGTGAAAAACTGTTTTTT
- | TRBJ1-2 | TRBD1 | TRBV6-1 | 14 | CASSGDGQVYGYTF | TGTGCCAGCAGTGGAGACGGACAGGTCTATGGCTACACCTTC
few | TRBJ1-2 | TRBD1 | TRBV6-6 | 15 | CASSALRGSNYGYTF | TGTGCCAGCAGTGCGCTCAGGGGGTCTAACTATGGCTACACCTTC
- | TRBJ2-3 | TRBD1 | TRBV29-1 | 14 | CSGRTGSSTDTQYF | TGCAGCGGGAGGACAGGTTCTAGCACAGATACGCAGTATTTT
- | TRBJ1-3 | - | TRBV15 | 15 | CATSRGRSSGNTIYF | TGTGCCACCAGCAGGGGCCGCAGTTCTGGAAACACCATATATTTT